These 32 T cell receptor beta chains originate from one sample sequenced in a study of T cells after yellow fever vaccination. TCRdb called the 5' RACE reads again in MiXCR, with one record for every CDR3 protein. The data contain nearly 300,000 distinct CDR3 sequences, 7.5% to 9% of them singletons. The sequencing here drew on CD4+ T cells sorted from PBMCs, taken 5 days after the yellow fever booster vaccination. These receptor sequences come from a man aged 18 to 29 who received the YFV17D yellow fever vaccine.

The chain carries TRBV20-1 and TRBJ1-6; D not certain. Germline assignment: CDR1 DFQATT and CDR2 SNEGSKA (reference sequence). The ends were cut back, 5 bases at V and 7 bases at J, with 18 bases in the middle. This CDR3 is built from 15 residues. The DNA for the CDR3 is TGCAGTGCTCGGACCGCTGGTCTAGGAAATTCACCCCTCCACTTT. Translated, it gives CSARTAGLGNSPLHF.

This CDR3 is CASSPRGGSVTEAFF. The CDR3, as DNA: TGTGCCAGCAGCCCTCGAGGGGGTTCGGTCACTGAAGCTTTCTTT. The chain has TRBV5-4 and TRBJ1-1; the D gene is possibly TRBD1 (6 bases). V gave up 4 bases and J gave up 4 bases, with 17 bases separating them. CDR3 length: 15 amino acids. Germline assignment: CDR1 SGHNT and CDR2 YYREEE (reference sequence).

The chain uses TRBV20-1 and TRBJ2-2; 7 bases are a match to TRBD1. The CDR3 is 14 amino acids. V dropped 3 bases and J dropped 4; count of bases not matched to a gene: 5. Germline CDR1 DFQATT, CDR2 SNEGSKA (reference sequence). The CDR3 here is CSARDRILTGELFF. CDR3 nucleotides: TGCAGTGCTAGGGACAGGATCCTCACCGGGGAGCTGTTTTTT.

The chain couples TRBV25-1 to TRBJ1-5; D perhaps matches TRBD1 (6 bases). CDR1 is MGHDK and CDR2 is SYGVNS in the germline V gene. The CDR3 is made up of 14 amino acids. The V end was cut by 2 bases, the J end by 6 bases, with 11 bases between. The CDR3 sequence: CASSENRDGQPQHF. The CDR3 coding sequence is TGTGCCAGCAGTGAAAACAGGGACGGTCAGCCCCAGCATTTT.

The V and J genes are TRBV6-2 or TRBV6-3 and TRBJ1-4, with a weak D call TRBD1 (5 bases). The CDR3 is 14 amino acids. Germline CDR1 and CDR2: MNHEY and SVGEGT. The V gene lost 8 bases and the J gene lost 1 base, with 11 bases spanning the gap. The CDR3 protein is CASGKGKTNEKLFF. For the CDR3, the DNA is TGTGCCAGCGGAAAGGGGAAAACTAATGAAAAACTGTTTTTT.

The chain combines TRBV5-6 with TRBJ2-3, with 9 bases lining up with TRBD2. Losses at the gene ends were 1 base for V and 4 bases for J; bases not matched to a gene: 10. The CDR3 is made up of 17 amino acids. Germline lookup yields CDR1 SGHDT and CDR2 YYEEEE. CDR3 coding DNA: TGTGCCAGCAGCTTGACTAGCGGGCGGAACTCGGCAGATACGCAGTATTTT. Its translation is CASSLTSGRNSADTQYF.

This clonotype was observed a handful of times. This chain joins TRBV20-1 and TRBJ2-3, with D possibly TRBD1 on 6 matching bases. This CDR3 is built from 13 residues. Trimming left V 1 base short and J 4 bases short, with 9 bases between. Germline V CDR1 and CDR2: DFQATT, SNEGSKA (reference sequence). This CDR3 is CSARVSGADTQYF. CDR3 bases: TGCAGTGCTAGAGTTTCAGGGGCAGATACGCAGTATTTT.

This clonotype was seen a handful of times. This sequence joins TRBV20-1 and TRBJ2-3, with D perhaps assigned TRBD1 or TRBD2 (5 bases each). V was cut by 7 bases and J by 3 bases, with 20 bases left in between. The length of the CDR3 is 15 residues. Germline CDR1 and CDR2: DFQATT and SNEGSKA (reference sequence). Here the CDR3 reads CSVRPGTSSTDTQYF. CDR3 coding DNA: TGCAGTGTTCGACCCGGGACCTCGAGTACAGATACGCAGTATTTT.

The CDR3 is CASSYSPGQETQYF. The CDR3 DNA reads TGTGCCAGCAGTTATTCACCGGGTCAAGAGACCCAGTACTTC. This sequence joins TRBV6-2 or TRBV6-3 and TRBJ2-5, with unresolved D. V dropped 3 bases and J dropped 2 bases, with 10 bases sitting between them. Germline CDR1 reads MNHEY; CDR2 reads SVGEGT. The CDR3 is made up of 14 amino acids.

Written as DNA, the CDR3 is TGTGCCAGCAGTTCCCCGCCAATCGTCTATGGCTACACCTTC. Amino acid sequence: CASSSPPIVYGYTF. V gene TRBV6-6 combines with J gene TRBJ1-2; D remains ambiguous. Germline V gene data show CDR1 as MNHNY and CDR2 as SVGAGI (reference sequence). The CDR3 runs 14 residues. The ends were cut back, 4 bases at V and 4 bases at J, with 13 bases in the middle.

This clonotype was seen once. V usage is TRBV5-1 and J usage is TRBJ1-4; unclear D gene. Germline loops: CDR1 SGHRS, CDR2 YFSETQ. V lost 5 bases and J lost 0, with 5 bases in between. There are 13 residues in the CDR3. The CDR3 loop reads CASSFATNEKLFF. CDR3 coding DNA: TGCGCCAGCAGTTTCGCAACTAATGAAAAACTGTTTTTT.

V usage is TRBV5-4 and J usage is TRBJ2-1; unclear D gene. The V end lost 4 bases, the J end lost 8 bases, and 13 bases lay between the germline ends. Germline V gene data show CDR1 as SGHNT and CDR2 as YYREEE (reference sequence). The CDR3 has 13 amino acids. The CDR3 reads CASSALFSDEQFF. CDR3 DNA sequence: TGTGCCAGCAGCGCCCTGTTCTCGGATGAGCAGTTCTTC. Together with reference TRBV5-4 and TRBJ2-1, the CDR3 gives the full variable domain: ETGVTQSPTHLIKTRGQQVTLRCSSQSGHNTVSWYQQALGQGPQFIFQYYREEENGRGNFPPRFSGLQFPNYSSELNVNALELDDSALYLCASSALFSDEQFFGPGTRLTVL.

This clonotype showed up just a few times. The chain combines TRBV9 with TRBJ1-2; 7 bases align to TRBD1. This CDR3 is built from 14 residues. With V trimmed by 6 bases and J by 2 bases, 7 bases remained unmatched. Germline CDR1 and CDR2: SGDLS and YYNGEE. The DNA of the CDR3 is TGTGCCAGCACGGGCCCAGGGGGGAACTATGGCTACACCTTC. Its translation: CASTGPGGNYGYTF.

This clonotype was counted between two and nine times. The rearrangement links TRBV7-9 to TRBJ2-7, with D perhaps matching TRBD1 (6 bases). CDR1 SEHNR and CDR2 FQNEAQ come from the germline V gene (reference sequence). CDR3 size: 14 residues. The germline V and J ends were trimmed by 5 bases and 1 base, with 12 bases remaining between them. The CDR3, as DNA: TGTGCCAGCAGCCCGGGACAAATTTCCTACGAGCAGTACTTC. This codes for CASSPGQISYEQYF.

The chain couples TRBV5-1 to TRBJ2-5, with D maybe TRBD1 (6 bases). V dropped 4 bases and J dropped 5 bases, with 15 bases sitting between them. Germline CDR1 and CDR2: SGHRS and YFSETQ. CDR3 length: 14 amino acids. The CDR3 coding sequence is TGCGCCAGCAGCCAGCGACAGGCTATGGAGACCCAGTACTTC. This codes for CASSQRQAMETQYF.

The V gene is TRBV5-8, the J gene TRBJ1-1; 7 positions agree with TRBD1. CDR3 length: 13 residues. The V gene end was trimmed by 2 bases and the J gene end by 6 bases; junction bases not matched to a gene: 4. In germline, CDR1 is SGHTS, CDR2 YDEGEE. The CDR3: CASSFNRGSEAFF. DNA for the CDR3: TGTGCCAGCAGCTTTAACAGGGGTTCTGAAGCTTTCTTT. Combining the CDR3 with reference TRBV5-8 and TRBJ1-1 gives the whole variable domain EAGVTQSPTHLIKTRGQQATLRCSPISGHTSVYWYQQALGLGLQFLLWYDEGEERNRGNFPPRFSGRQFPNYSSELNVNALELEDSALYLCASSFNRGSEAFFGQGTRLTVV.

CDR3 sequence (DNA): TGTGCCAGCAGCTACGTGGATACGCAGTATTTT. It codes for CASSYVDTQYF. The rearrangement links TRBV2 to TRBJ2-3; D is unresolved. The CDR3 length is 11 residues. Trimming stripped 6 bases from V and 6 bases from J, with 7 bases between. Germline V CDR1 and CDR2: SNHLY, FYNNEI. The whole variable domain, remainder taken from reference TRBV2 and TRBJ2-3, is EPEVTQTPSHQVTQMGQEVILRCVPISNHLYFYWYRQILGQKVEFLVSFYNNEISEKSEIFDDQFSVERPDGSNFTLKIRSTKLEDSAMYFCASSYVDTQYFGPGTRLTVL.

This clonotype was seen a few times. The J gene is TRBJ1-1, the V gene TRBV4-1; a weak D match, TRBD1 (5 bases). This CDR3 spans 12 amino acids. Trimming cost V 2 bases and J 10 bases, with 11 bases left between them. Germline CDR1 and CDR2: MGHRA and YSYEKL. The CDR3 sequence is CASSQPGEVAFF. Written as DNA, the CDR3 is TGCGCCAGCAGCCAACCGGGGGAGGTAGCTTTCTTT.

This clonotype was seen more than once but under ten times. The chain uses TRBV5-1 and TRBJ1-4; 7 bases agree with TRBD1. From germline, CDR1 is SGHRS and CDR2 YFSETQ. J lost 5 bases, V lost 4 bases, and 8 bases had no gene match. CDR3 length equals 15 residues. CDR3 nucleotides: TGCGCCAGCAGCCTCCGGACAGGATTAAATGAAAAACTGTTTTTT. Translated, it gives CASSLRTGLNEKLFF. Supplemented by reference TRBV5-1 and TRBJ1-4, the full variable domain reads KAGVTQTPRYLIKTRGQQVTLSCSPISGHRSVSWYQQTPGQGLQFLFEYFSETQRNKGNFPGRFSGRQFSNSRSEMNVSTLELGDSALYLCASSLRTGLNEKLFFGSGTQLSVL.

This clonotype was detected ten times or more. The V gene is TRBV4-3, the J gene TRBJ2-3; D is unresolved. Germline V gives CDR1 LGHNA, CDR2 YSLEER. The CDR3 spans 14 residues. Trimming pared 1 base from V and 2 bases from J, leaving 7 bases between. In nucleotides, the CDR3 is TGCGCCAGCAGCCAAGCGATCTTCACAGATACGCAGTATTTT. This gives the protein CASSQAIFTDTQYF.

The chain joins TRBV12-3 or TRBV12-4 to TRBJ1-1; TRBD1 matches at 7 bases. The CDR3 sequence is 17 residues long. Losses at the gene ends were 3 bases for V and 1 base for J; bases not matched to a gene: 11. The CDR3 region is CASSFGRGTLPNTEAFF. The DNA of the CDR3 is TGTGCCAGCAGTTTTGGCAGGGGGACACTCCCGAACACTGAAGCTTTCTTT.

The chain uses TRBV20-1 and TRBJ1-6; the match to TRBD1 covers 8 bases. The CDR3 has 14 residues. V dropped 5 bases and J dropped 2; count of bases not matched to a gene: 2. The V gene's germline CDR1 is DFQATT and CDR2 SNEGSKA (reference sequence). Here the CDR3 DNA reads TGCAGTGCTCGACAGGGGACCTATAATTCACCCCTCCACTTT. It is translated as CSARQGTYNSPLHF.

CDR3 protein: CSARVPLDNNEQFF. The CDR3 coding sequence is TGCAGTGCTAGAGTCCCGCTAGACAACAATGAGCAGTTCTTC. The V and J genes are TRBV20-1 and TRBJ2-1; D not certain. Looked up from germline, CDR1 is DFQATT and CDR2 is SNEGSKA (reference sequence). The CDR3 contains 14 residues. The V end lost 1 base, the J end lost 5 bases, and 12 bases lay between the germline ends.

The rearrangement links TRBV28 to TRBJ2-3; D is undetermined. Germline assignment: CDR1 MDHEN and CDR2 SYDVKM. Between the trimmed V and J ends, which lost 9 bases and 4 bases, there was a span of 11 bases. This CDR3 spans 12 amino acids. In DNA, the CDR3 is TGTGCCAGTGCGGTCCCGGCAGATACGCAGTATTTT. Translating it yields CASAVPADTQYF.

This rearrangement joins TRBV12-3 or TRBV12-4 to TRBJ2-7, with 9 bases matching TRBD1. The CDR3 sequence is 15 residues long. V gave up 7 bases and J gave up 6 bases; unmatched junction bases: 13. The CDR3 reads CASTPGGTGFFEQYF. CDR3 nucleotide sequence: TGTGCCAGCACCCCTGGCGGGACAGGGTTCTTCGAGCAGTACTTC.

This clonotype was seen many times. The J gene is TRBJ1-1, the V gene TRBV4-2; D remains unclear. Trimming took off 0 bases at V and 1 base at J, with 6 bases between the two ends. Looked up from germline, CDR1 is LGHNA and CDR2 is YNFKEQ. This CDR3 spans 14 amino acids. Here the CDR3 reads CASSQDRTNTEAFF. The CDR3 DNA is TGTGCCAGCAGCCAAGATCGGACGAACACTGAAGCTTTCTTT.

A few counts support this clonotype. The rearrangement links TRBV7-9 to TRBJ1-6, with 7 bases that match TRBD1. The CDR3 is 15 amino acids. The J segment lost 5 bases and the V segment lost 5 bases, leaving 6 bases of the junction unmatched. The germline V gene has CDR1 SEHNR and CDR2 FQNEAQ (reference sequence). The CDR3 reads CASSQVTGNNSPLHF. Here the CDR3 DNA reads TGTGCCAGCAGCCAAGTGACAGGGAATAATTCACCCCTCCACTTT.

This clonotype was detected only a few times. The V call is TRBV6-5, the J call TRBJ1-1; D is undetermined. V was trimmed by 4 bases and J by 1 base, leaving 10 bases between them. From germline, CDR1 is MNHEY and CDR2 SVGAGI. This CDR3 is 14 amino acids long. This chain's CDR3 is CASSSGRPNTEAFF. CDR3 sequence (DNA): TGTGCCAGCAGTTCGGGCAGGCCGAACACTGAAGCTTTCTTT.

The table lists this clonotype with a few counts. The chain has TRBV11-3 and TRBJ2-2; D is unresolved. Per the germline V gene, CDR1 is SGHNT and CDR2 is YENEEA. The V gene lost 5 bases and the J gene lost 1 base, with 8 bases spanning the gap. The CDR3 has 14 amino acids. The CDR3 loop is CASSRELNTGELFF. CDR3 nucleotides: TGTGCCAGCAGCAGGGAATTGAACACCGGGGAGCTGTTTTTT.

In DNA, the CDR3 is TGTGCCAGCAACGCGGGGGGGACCTACGAGCAGTACGTC. Encoded protein: CASNAGGTYEQYV. The genes are TRBV28 and TRBJ2-7; TRBD2 matches 9 bases. Germline V gene lookup returns CDR1 MDHEN and CDR2 SYDVKM. With 7 bases clipped from V and 2 bases from J, the junction kept 3 bases outside the gene matches. The CDR3 is made up of 13 amino acids.

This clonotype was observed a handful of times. CDR3 sequence (DNA): TGTGCCAGCAGCTTGGGGGATCCCGAAACTGAAGCTTTCTTT. Amino acids: CASSLGDPETEAFF. V gene TRBV5-4 combines with J gene TRBJ1-1, with D unresolved. V was clipped by 0 bases and J by 5 bases, with 11 bases between them. The length of the CDR3 is 14 residues. In germline, CDR1 is SGHNT, CDR2 YYREEE (reference sequence).

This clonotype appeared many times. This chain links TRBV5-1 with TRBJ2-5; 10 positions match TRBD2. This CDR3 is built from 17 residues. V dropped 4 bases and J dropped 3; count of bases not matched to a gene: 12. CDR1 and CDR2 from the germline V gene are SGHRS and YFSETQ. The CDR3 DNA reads TGCGCCAGCAGCCCAGGAGCTAGCGGGGGAGGAAAAGAGACCCAGTACTTC. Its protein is CASSPGASGGGKETQYF.